The 28 T cell receptor beta chains in this list originate from one sample, sequenced in a study of identical twins (dated by TCRdb to the mid-2010s). The library was produced with 5' RACE. Sequencer: Illumina HiSeq 2000. Clones were called with MiXCR by TCRdb after fastp trimmed the public reads at Q25, and only in-frame beta chains were retained. One record per CDR3 amino acid sequence lists the most common genes and DNA. Recorded for this sample are some 500,000 distinct CDR3 sequences; roughly 9.9% of them occurred a single time. The ten largest make up roughly 3% of the sample. The same sample was also studied in work on yellow fever vaccine responses in identical twins.

Sequences were obtained from PBMCs. These receptors came from a woman between 18 and 29 years old in good health.

This clonotype was seen more than once but under ten times. The chain links TRBV20-1 to TRBJ2-5; tentative D call: TRBD2 (5 bases). This CDR3 has 15 amino acids. The germline gives CDR1 DFQATT, CDR2 SNEGSKA (reference sequence). V was shortened by 3 bases and J by 0 bases, with 14 bases between the two germline ends. The CDR3 spells CSASRGSANQETQYF. The CDR3, as DNA: TGCAGTGCTAGTCGAGGGAGCGCAAACCAAGAGACCCAGTACTTC.

This clonotype was observed at least ten times. The rearrangement joins TRBV7-9 to TRBJ2-1; 8 bases fit TRBD2. Germline assignment: CDR1 SEHNR and CDR2 FQNEAQ (reference sequence). The trim removed 1 base at V and 5 bases at J, leaving 4 bases unmatched. The CDR3 is 15 amino acids. CDR3 region: CASSLGAGDNNEQFF. CDR3 coding DNA: TGTGCCAGCAGCTTAGGAGCGGGGGATAACAATGAGCAGTTCTTC.

The chain is built from TRBV21-1 and TRBJ2-5; the table's D call, TRBD1, has no DNA check behind it. TRBV21-1 is a pseudogene segment. The CDR3 totals 18 residues. CDR3: CASSNGHPGRHDQETQYF. The CDR3 coding sequence is TGTGCCAGCAGCAATGGCCACCCGGGACGGCACGATCAAGAGACCCAGTACTTC.

The table lists this clonotype with many counts. The chain joins TRBV21-1 to TRBJ1-1. TRBV21-1 is tagged as a pseudogene. This CDR3 has 18 amino acids. CDR3 DNA: TGTGCCAGCAGCAAAGGGACAAGCAGTCAGGGTGGGAACACTGAAGCTTTCTTT. It is translated as CASSKGTSSQGGNTEAFF.

This clonotype was counted a few times. The chain couples TRBV12-3 or TRBV12-4 to TRBJ2-7, with 13 bases matching TRBD2. This CDR3 region has 17 residues. V was clipped by 3 bases and J by 0 bases; unmatched bases: 5. This chain's CDR3 is CASSFFGTSGDSYEQYF. For the CDR3, the DNA is TGTGCCAGCAGTTTTTTCGGGACTAGCGGGGACTCCTACGAGCAGTACTTC.

The chain couples TRBV9 to TRBJ2-3; D is tentatively TRBD1 or TRBD2 (5 bases each). The V and J ends lost 2 bases and 0 bases respectively, with 16 bases between them. CDR1 is SGDLS and CDR2 is YYNGEE in the germline V gene. CDR3 length equals 17 residues. CDR3 coding DNA: TGTGCCAGCAGCGTCCCCGGGACCGCACTTAGCACAGATACGCAGTATTTT. Encoded protein: CASSVPGTALSTDTQYF. The full variable domain, in which reference TRBV9 and TRBJ2-3 provide the parts outside the CDR3, is DSGVTQTPKHLITATGQRVTLRCSPRSGDLSVYWYQQSLDQGLQFLIQYYNGEERAKGNILERFSAQQFPDLHSELNLSSLELGDSALYFCASSVPGTALSTDTQYFGPGTRLTVL.

This clonotype was observed many times. The chain is built from TRBV6-5 and TRBJ2-1; TRBD2 matches at 7 bases. The CDR3 totals 15 residues. Losses at the gene ends were 2 bases for V and 5 bases for J; bases not matched to a gene: 6. Germline values: CDR1 MNHEY, CDR2 SVGAGI. The CDR3 DNA follows: TGTGCCAGCAGTTACGCTCCTAGCGGAGACAATGAGCAGTTCTTC. Translation: CASSYAPSGDNEQFF.

This clonotype was seen only a few times. V usage is TRBV25-1 and J usage is TRBJ1-4, with a weak D call TRBD1 (6 bases). The CDR3 has 16 residues. Trimming took 7 bases from V and 0 from J, leaving 15 bases between them. Germline V gene data show CDR1 as MGHDK and CDR2 as SYGVNS. CDR3 amino acids: CASIFNRVATNEKLFF. In DNA form, the CDR3 reads TGTGCCAGCATATTCAACAGGGTCGCAACTAATGAAAAACTGTTTTTT.

The J gene is TRBJ2-2, the V gene TRBV6-1, with 10 bases aligning to TRBD1. The V gene's germline CDR1 is MNHNS and CDR2 SASEGT. This CDR3 is 17 amino acids long. Losses at the gene ends were 6 bases for V and 2 bases for J; bases not matched to a gene: 9. The DNA of the CDR3 is TGTGCCAGCAGGGGGGGACAGGGGCCCCGAAACACCGGGGAGCTGTTTTTT. As protein: CASRGGQGPRNTGELFF.

This clonotype was detected many times. The rearrangement joins TRBV3-1 to TRBJ1-1; the D is unclear. The CDR3 totals 12 residues. The V gene's germline CDR1 is LGHDT and CDR2 YNNKEL (reference sequence). V lost 0 bases, J lost 4 bases, and 3 bases lay in between. CDR3 residues: CASSQEGTEAFF. CDR3 bases: TGTGCCAGCAGCCAAGAGGGCACTGAAGCTTTCTTT.

The gene calls are TRBV28 and TRBJ2-7, with D hard to call. V dropped 3 bases and J dropped 2 bases, with 8 bases sitting between them. CDR1 MDHEN and CDR2 SYDVKM come from the germline V gene. This CDR3 spans 13 amino acids. This CDR3 is CASSFPYTYEQYF. For the CDR3, the DNA is TGTGCCAGCAGTTTTCCCTACACCTACGAGCAGTACTTC.

This clonotype was counted a few times. The V gene is TRBV6-1, the J gene TRBJ2-7; 7 positions agree with TRBD2. V lost 6 bases and J lost 0; bases outside the gene matches: 8. This CDR3 contains 15 residues. Germline lookup yields CDR1 MNHNS and CDR2 SASEGT. The CDR3 region has the DNA TGTGCCAGCAGCCTTATAGCGGGTAGCTCCTACGAGCAGTACTTC. It encodes CASSLIAGSSYEQYF.

This clonotype was seen repeatedly, ten times or more. The genes are TRBV11-2 and TRBJ2-2, with TRBD1 as a possible D gene (6 bases). The CDR3 totals 16 residues. Germline-derived CDR1 and CDR2 are SGHAT and FQNNGV. The V and J ends lost 5 bases and 4 bases respectively, with 17 bases between them. The CDR3 is CASSPPDRPGTGELFF. CDR3 in DNA: TGTGCCAGCAGCCCTCCCGACAGGCCGGGCACCGGGGAGCTGTTTTTT.

The chain links TRBV30 to TRBJ2-5; D not certain. The V gene's germline CDR1 is GTSNPN and CDR2 SVGIG (reference sequence). V lost 4 bases to trimming and J lost 5 bases, with 11 bases between them. This CDR3 contains 12 residues. The CDR3 nucleotides read TGTGCCTGGAAATCAAAGGCGGAGACCCAGTACTTC. Protein: CAWKSKAETQYF.

The J gene is TRBJ2-1, the V gene TRBV6-9; 9 bases agree with TRBD2. The CDR3 has 17 residues. The V gene end was trimmed by 4 bases and the J gene end by 1 base; junction bases not matched to a gene: 8. The germline V gene encodes CDR1 MNHGY and CDR2 SVAAGI. Here the CDR3 DNA reads TGTGCCAGCAGTTGCCCTAGCGGGAAGAGTTCCTACAATGAGCAGTTCTTC. Translation gives CASSCPSGKSSYNEQFF.

This clonotype was counted a few times. V gene TRBV19 combines with J gene TRBJ2-1, with 8 bases lining up with TRBD1. CDR1 LNHDA and CDR2 SQIVND come from the germline V gene (reference sequence). The trim removed 7 bases at V and 5 bases at J, leaving 10 bases unmatched. The CDR3 sequence is 15 residues long. CDR3 in DNA: TGTGCCAGTAACAGGGGGGCGCAGGGCCACAATGAGCAGTTCTTC. Protein product: CASNRGAQGHNEQFF.

This chain uses TRBV5-6 with TRBJ2-5, with D unclear. The CDR3 loop spans 13 amino acids. V shed 4 bases and J shed 5 bases, with 12 bases lying between them. Germline V gene data show CDR1 as SGHDT and CDR2 as YYEEEE. CDR3 sequence reads: CASSPGSYETQYF. For the CDR3, the DNA is TGTGCCAGCAGCCCTGGAAGTTACGAGACCCAGTACTTC.

The chain carries TRBV29-1 and TRBJ2-1; the match to TRBD2 covers 8 bases. CDR1 is SQVTM and CDR2 is ANQGSEA in the germline V gene. The CDR3 is 12 residues long. This chain's CDR3 is CSQGREDNEQFF. DNA for the CDR3: TGCAGTCAGGGGCGGGAGGACAATGAGCAGTTCTTC.

This clonotype was observed a few times. This rearrangement joins TRBV20-1 to TRBJ2-1, with 9 bases identical to TRBD1. Looked up from germline, CDR1 is DFQATT and CDR2 is SNEGSKA (reference sequence). This CDR3 comprises 13 residues. V lost 6 bases and J lost 9; bases outside the gene matches: 9. CDR3 bases: TGCAGTGCCCCCGGGACAGGGCTTGTTGAGCAGTTCTTC. Its translation: CSAPGTGLVEQFF.

The chain uses TRBV9 and TRBJ2-1; tentatively, D is TRBD2 (5 bases). V shed 3 bases and J shed 7 bases, with 14 bases lying between them. This CDR3 region has 14 residues. Per the germline V gene, CDR1 is SGDLS and CDR2 is YYNGEE. The CDR3 nucleotides are TGTGCCAGCAGCGCCCCCGGTCCGGGGAATGAGCAGTTCTTC. As protein: CASSAPGPGNEQFF.

The table lists this clonotype with many counts. V gene TRBV7-9 combines with J gene TRBJ2-3, with TRBD1 matching over 9 bases. CDR1 SEHNR and CDR2 FQNEAQ come from the germline V gene (reference sequence). The junction had 1 base not matched to a gene; V was cut back by 1 base and J by 2 bases. The CDR3 extends over 15 amino acids. CDR3 loop: CASSLGTGDTDTQYF. The CDR3 region has the DNA TGTGCCAGCAGCTTAGGGACAGGGGACACAGATACGCAGTATTTT.

This clonotype showed up just a few times. The chain carries TRBV11-2 and TRBJ2-3; no clear D gene. Looked up from germline, CDR1 is SGHAT and CDR2 is FQNNGV. The CDR3 has 14 residues. V lost 5 bases and J 4 bases, leaving 13 bases between the germline ends. As DNA, the CDR3 is TGTGCCAGCAGCCCGCAAGGACCCCCAGATACGCAGTATTTT. This encodes CASSPQGPPDTQYF.

There are a few counts of this clonotype. The CDR3 is CSVRDRADTNTGELFF. The CDR3 DNA is TGCAGCGTTCGGGACAGGGCAGACACGAACACCGGGGAGCTGTTTTTT. The rearrangement links TRBV29-1 to TRBJ2-2; 9 positions match TRBD1. Germline V lookup: CDR1 SQVTM, CDR2 ANQGSEA. With V trimmed by 5 bases and J by 0 bases, 7 bases remained unmatched. The CDR3 has 16 amino acids.

This clonotype was seen many times. The CDR3 DNA follows: TGCGCCAGCAGCACAGGGACAGATAATTCACCCCTCCACTTT. Residues: CASSTGTDNSPLHF. This sequence joins TRBV5-1 and TRBJ1-6, with 7 bases fitting TRBD1. The V gene end was trimmed by 4 bases and the J gene end by 5 bases; junction bases not matched to a gene: 3. The CDR3 loop spans 14 amino acids. Germline CDR1 reads SGHRS; CDR2 reads YFSETQ. Looking up the rest from reference TRBV5-1 and TRBJ1-6 gives the full variable domain: KAGVTQTPRYLIKTRGQQVTLSCSPISGHRSVSWYQQTPGQGLQFLFEYFSETQRNKGNFPGRFSGRQFSNSRSEMNVSTLELGDSALYLCASSTGTDNSPLHFGNGTRLTVT.

This rearrangement joins TRBV7-2 to TRBJ2-1; possibly TRBD1 or TRBD2 for D (6 bases each). Trimming left V 2 bases short and J 3 bases short, with 14 bases between. CDR1 is SGHTA, CDR2 FQGNSA, per germline. The CDR3 sequence is 16 residues long. CDR3 nucleotides: TGTGCCAGCAGCTTAATCGGGGGCCTAAACTACAATGAGCAGTTCTTC. Translation: CASSLIGGLNYNEQFF.

This clonotype was seen only a few times. CDR3 in amino acids: CASSFGVRGGEQYF. CDR3 nucleotides: TGTGCCAGCAGCTTTGGAGTCAGGGGAGGCGAGCAGTACTTC. The chain combines TRBV7-8 with TRBJ2-7; D may match TRBD1 or TRBD2 (6 bases each). The CDR3 contains 14 residues. Germline V gene data show CDR1 as SGHVS and CDR2 as FQNEAQ. Trimming removed 3 bases at V and 6 bases at J, with 15 bases between.

The genes are TRBV29-1 and TRBJ2-7; TRBD1 agrees at 8 bases. Germline assignment: CDR1 SQVTM and CDR2 ANQGSEA. J was trimmed by 0 bases and V by 3 bases; bases with no gene match: 1. The CDR3 contains 13 residues. The CDR3 region is CSVDGTGSYEQYF. The CDR3, as DNA: TGCAGCGTTGATGGGACAGGCTCCTACGAGCAGTACTTC.

This clonotype was detected only a few times. The V and J genes are TRBV28 and TRBJ1-5; TRBD1 is a possible D gene (5 bases). Trimming took off 11 bases at V and 3 bases at J, with 11 bases between the two ends. Per germline, CDR1 MDHEN and CDR2 SYDVKM. The CDR3 runs to 12 residues. The CDR3 region is CASGRDNQPQHF. As DNA, the CDR3 is TGTGCCTCCGGCAGGGACAATCAGCCCCAGCATTTT.